This TCR beta chain derives from a study of cytotoxic CD8 clonotypes in ibrutinib-treated CLL. As for the study in general: Outcomes included approximately 24 partial and 2 complete responses; after median roughly six years, approximately 15 stayed remitted and 12 progressed.

V was clipped by 5 bases and J by 4 bases; unmatched bases: 9. Germline V gene lookup returns CDR1 SGHDT and CDR2 YYEEEE. This CDR3 spans 15 amino acids. Produced via immunoSEQ multiplex PCR; TCRdb's table is partial and in-frame only. The sample holds approximately 280,000 clones, around 76% seen once. This clone was seen once. Its antigen is unidentified. Study results and limitations: Elevated clonality accompanied ibrutinib response, with a return toward baseline values at progression.

The TCR originated in a human donor with chronic lymphocytic leukemia. This chain connects TRBV5-6 to TRBJ2-5; 9 bases match TRBD1. The sample in question was PBMCs, obtained at disease progression, from a patient treated with ibrutinib. The CDR3 is CASRRGQGRRETQYF. Written as DNA, the CDR3 is TGTGCCAGCAGGCGTGGACAGGGGAGACGAGAGACCCAGTACTTC.